This is a list of T cell receptor beta chains from one sample in a study of OX40 agonist ivuxolimab in advanced cancers. Clones were read by immunoSEQ multiplex PCR, and TCRdb kept only the in-frame ones, dropping some. The sample includes 80,000 or so clones, 86% seen only once; the top ten take about 8%. The sequencing here drew on CD4+ or CD8+ T cells sorted from blood, taken in a trial of the OX40 agonist ivuxolimab. These receptors came from an adult with an advanced solid tumor such as melanoma, head and neck, liver or kidney cancer. CDR3s include the opening cysteine and the closing phenylalanine or tryptophan. The D gene is left open where the match is weak. A clone size is listed for some rows: how often the clone was seen (once, few, many), or a class if it is expanded.

length	V	D	J	size	CDR3	DNA
12	TRBV30	NA	TRBJ1-2	NA	CAWTGLGYGYTF	TGTGCCTGGACAGGATTAGGCTATGGCTACACCTTC
18	TRBV4-1	TRBD1	TRBJ2-2	once	CASSLTGTGDANTGELFF	TGCGCCAGCAGCCTAACCGGGACAGGGGATGCGAACACCGGGGAGCTGTTTTTT
14	TRBV5-6	NA	TRBJ1-2	NA	CASSLLGGDRGYTF	TGTGCCAGCAGCTTGTTGGGCGGGGATCGCGGCTACACCTTC
16	TRBV28	TRBD1	TRBJ1-1	NA	CASSLPGGAANTEAFF	TGTGCCAGCAGTTTGCCAGGGGGGGCGGCGAACACTGAAGCTTTCTTT
18	TRBV12-5	NA	TRBJ2-1	NA	CASGLVNRGNLGDNEQFF	TGTGCTAGTGGTTTGGTAAATAGGGGGAACCTCGGGGACAATGAGCAGTTCTTC
16	TRBV6-5	NA	TRBJ1-1	NA	CASSYSMGGGGTEAFF	TGTGCCAGCAGTTACTCAATGGGGGGCGGGGGCACTGAAGCTTTCTTT
14	TRBV11-2	NA	TRBJ2-7	NA	CASSLAPSSYEQYF	TGTGCCAGCAGCTTAGCCCCGAGCTCCTACGAGCAGTACTTC
16	TRBV27	NA	TRBJ2-7	NA	CASSPMGGPSRYEQYF	TGTGCCAGCAGTCCCATGGGCGGTCCCAGCCGTTACGAGCAGTACTTC
15	TRBV6-5	NA	TRBJ2-3	NA	CASSHTTLGTDTQYF	TGTGCCAGCAGTCACACAACTCTAGGCACAGATACGCAGTATTTT
13	TRBV6-5	NA	TRBJ1-4	few	CASSRERGEKLFF	TGTGCCAGCAGTCGTGAAAGGGGTGAAAAACTGTTTTTT
15	TRBV28	TRBD1	TRBJ1-6	NA	CASSSRDRVNSPLHF	TGTGCCAGCAGTTCGAGGGACAGGGTAAATTCACCCCTCCACTTT
15	TRBV7-6	TRBD2	TRBJ2-5	NA	CASSFLAGLEETQYF	TGTGCCAGCAGCTTCCTAGCGGGGCTCGAAGAGACCCAGTACTTC
14	TRBV5-1	NA	TRBJ1-5	NA	CASSLWQGGEPQHF	TGCGCCAGCAGCTTGTGGCAGGGAGGCGAGCCCCAGCATTTT
13	TRBV18	NA	TRBJ2-5	once	CASSPVTAQAQYF	TGTGCCAGCTCACCTGTGACAGCCCAAGCCCAGTACTTC
15	TRBV18	TRBD1	TRBJ1-1	NA	CASSPGGGRLTEAFF	TGTGCCAGCTCACCCGGAGGGGGCCGTTTAACTGAAGCTTTCTTT
14	TRBV9	NA	TRBJ2-3	NA	CASSPRALTDTQYF	TGTGCCAGCAGCCCCCGAGCCCTAACAGATACGCAGTATTTT
14	TRBV28	NA	TRBJ1-2	NA	CASSLSIGLYGYTF	TGTGCCAGCAGTTTATCTATAGGACTCTATGGCTACACCTTC
12	TRBV19	NA	TRBJ1-1	NA	CATRAANTEAFF	TGTGCCACCAGAGCCGCGAACACTGAAGCTTTCTTT
13	TRBV19	NA	TRBJ1-2	NA	CASSRTVNYGYTF	TGTGCCAGTAGTCGGACGGTCAACTATGGCTACACCTTC
14	TRBV7-9	NA	TRBJ1-4	NA	CASSLGQGNEKLFF	TGTGCCAGCAGCTTAGGGCAGGGAAATGAAAAACTGTTTTTT
13	TRBV27	NA	TRBJ1-5	NA	CASSLTSNQPQHF	TGTGCCAGCAGTTTGACTAGCAATCAGCCCCAGCATTTT
13	TRBV7-6	NA	TRBJ2-4	NA	CASSPRQGNIQYF	TGTGCCAGCAGTCCCAGGCAGGGAAACATTCAGTACTTC
15	TRBV5-1	TRBD2	TRBJ2-1	NA	CASSQGTSGSNEQFF	TGCGCCAGCAGCCAGGGGACTAGCGGGTCTAATGAGCAGTTCTTC
18	TRBV7-9	NA	TRBJ2-1	NA	CASSLARISSLPPNEQFF	TGTGCCAGCAGCTTAGCGAGAATTAGTTCCCTCCCCCCCAATGAGCAGTTCTTC
15	TRBV6-5	TRBD2	TRBJ2-1	NA	CASTPTSGGAHEQFF	TGTGCCAGTACACCCACTAGCGGGGGAGCCCATGAGCAGTTCTTC
15	TRBV6-1	NA	TRBJ1-3	NA	CASILQPSSGNTIYF	TGTGCCAGCATTTTACAGCCAAGCTCTGGAAACACCATATATTTT
15	TRBV5-1	NA	TRBJ2-5	NA	CASSLGSPRGETQYF	TGCGCCAGCAGCTTAGGTTCGCCCAGGGGCGAGACCCAGTACTTC
13	TRBV7-9	NA	TRBJ1-1	NA	CASSFTMNTEAFF	TGTGCCAGCAGCTTCACGATGAACACTGAAGCTTTCTTT
13	TRBV6-6	NA	TRBJ2-7	few	CASRRDSAYEQYF	TGTGCCAGCAGGCGGGATTCCGCCTACGAGCAGTACTTC
15	TRBV5-6	TRBD1	TRBJ2-7	NA	CASSAGTGIPYEQYF	TGTGCCAGCAGCGCCGGGACAGGGATTCCCTACGAGCAGTACTTC
17	TRBV18	TRBD2	TRBJ2-1	NA	CASSQLPISGGVGEQFF	TGTGCCAGCTCACAACTCCCGATTAGCGGGGGGGTAGGGGAGCAGTTCTTC
13	TRBV19	NA	TRBJ1-4	NA	CASSRAVNEKLFF	TGTGCCAGTAGTCGAGCCGTTAATGAAAAACTGTTTTTT
13	TRBV11-2	NA	TRBJ1-1	NA	CASSLAGLSVAFF	TGTGCCAGCAGCTTAGCCGGGCTGAGTGTAGCTTTCTTT
13	TRBV2	TRBD1	TRBJ1-1	NA	CASTRTGNTEAFF	TGTGCCAGCACCAGGACAGGGAACACTGAAGCTTTCTTT
16	TRBV4-1	TRBD2	TRBJ2-1	NA	CASSLRVAGNYNEQFF	TGCGCCAGCAGCCTCCGTGTAGCGGGAAACTACAATGAGCAGTTCTTC
14	TRBV18	NA	TRBJ1-1	NA	CASSNGRQSSEAFF	TGTGCCAGCTCCAATGGACGGCAGTCTTCTGAAGCTTTCTTT
15	TRBV7-2	NA	TRBJ2-7	NA	CASSLSGTSSYEQYF	TGTGCCAGCAGCTTGAGTGGTACATCCTCCTACGAGCAGTACTTC
13	TRBV11-3	NA	TRBJ1-1	NA	CASSLGENTEAFF	TGTGCCAGCAGCTTAGGCGAGAACACTGAAGCTTTCTTT
14	TRBV7-9	TRBD1	TRBJ2-1	few	CASSLARGYNEQFF	TGTGCCAGCAGCTTAGCCAGGGGGTACAATGAGCAGTTCTTC
11	TRBV6-6	NA	TRBJ2-5	NA	CASTLGETQYF	TGTGCCAGCACCCTGGGAGAGACCCAGTACTTC
11	TRBV30	NA	TRBJ1-1	NA	CAWSGLTEAFF	TGTGCCTGGAGTGGACTCACTGAAGCTTTCTTT
15	TRBV5-8	NA	TRBJ1-3	NA	CASSFRTQGANTIYF	TGTGCCAGCAGCTTTAGAACCCAGGGAGCAAACACCATATATTTT
15	TRBV15	TRBD2	TRBJ2-1	NA	CATSYGQRGGNEQFF	TGTGCCACCAGCTATGGGCAGCGGGGGGGGAATGAGCAGTTCTTC
15	TRBV19	NA	TRBJ1-5	NA	CASSIFSRTNQPQHF	TGTGCCAGTAGTATCTTCTCCAGGACGAATCAGCCCCAGCATTTT
14	TRBV9	NA	TRBJ2-7	NA	CASSPSSRTYEQYF	TGTGCCAGCAGCCCAAGTTCTCGCACCTACGAGCAGTACTTC
14	TRBV5-4	NA	TRBJ2-1	NA	CASSLWNSYNEQFF	TGTGCCAGCAGCTTATGGAACAGCTACAATGAGCAGTTCTTC
15	TRBV10-1	TRBD2	TRBJ2-1	NA	CASSEVAGGPHEQFF	TGCGCCAGCAGTGAAGTAGCGGGAGGGCCCCATGAGCAGTTCTTC
19	TRBV28	TRBD2	TRBJ2-1	NA	CASMGRGLAGGGGYNEQFF	TGTGCCAGCATGGGCAGGGGACTAGCGGGAGGGGGCGGCTACAATGAGCAGTTCTTC
15	TRBV10-3	NA	TRBJ2-3	NA	CAISDRGDTTDTQYF	TGTGCCATCAGCGACCGGGGAGATACAACAGATACGCAGTATTTT
14	TRBV5-1	TRBD2	TRBJ2-1	NA	CASSLISGRNEQFF	TGCGCCAGCAGCTTGATTAGCGGGAGGAATGAGCAGTTCTTC
15	TRBV9	NA	TRBJ2-1	NA	CASSPAGLSYNEQFF	TGTGCCAGCAGCCCCGCGGGACTCTCTTACAATGAGCAGTTCTTC
14	TRBV9	NA	TRBJ1-1	once	CASSVGGRGTEAFF	TGTGCCAGCAGCGTAGGGGGGAGAGGGACTGAAGCTTTCTTT
16	TRBV27	TRBD2	TRBJ2-7	NA	CASSRTLAGGSYEQYF	TGTGCCAGCAGCAGAACCCTAGCGGGAGGGTCCTACGAGCAGTACTTC
12	TRBV9	NA	TRBJ1-2	NA	CASSATAYGYTF	TGTGCCAGCAGCGCTACAGCATATGGCTACACCTTC
12	TRBV27	TRBD1	TRBJ2-7	NA	CASKGQDYEQYF	TGTGCCAGCAAAGGACAGGACTACGAGCAGTACTTC
15	TRBV18	NA	TRBJ2-1	NA	CASSPLTGAFNEQFF	TGTGCCAGCTCACCACTAACGGGGGCGTTCAATGAGCAGTTCTTC